This T cell receptor beta chain was sequenced in a study of T cells in tuberculosis. Study information: T cells were selected with CD1B tetramers loaded with glucose monomycolate. IGRA-negative adolescents, IGRA-positive adolescents with latent tuberculosis and adults with active tuberculosis formed this South African cohort.

Study outcomes and limitations: Active tuberculosis alpha repertoires lay closer to GMM-specific TCRs than controls'. Using the GMM-specific repertoire gave about 85% accuracy versus 60% to 70% with motifs.

The CDR3 sequence is 13 residues long. CDR1 SNHLY and CDR2 FYNNEI come from the germline V gene. V lost 2 bases to trimming and J lost 4 bases, with 8 bases between them. TCRdb keeps only in-frame clones here, not all; method: immunoSEQ multiplex PCR. The data contain about 24,000 clones, over 95% of them singletons. As to this clone: What it recognizes is unknown.

The origin of this receptor is a donor aged 10-29 years with latent tuberculosis or without tuberculosis infection. Sequences were obtained from PBMCs. The chain joins TRBV2 to TRBJ1-2; possibly TRBD1 for D (6 bases). CDR3 amino acids: CASSERGSYGYTF. The CDR3 DNA reads TGTGCCAGCAGTGAAAGGGGGAGCTATGGCTACACCTTC. Variable domain in full (rest from reference TRBV2 and TRBJ1-2): EPEVTQTPSHQVTQMGQEVILRCVPISNHLYFYWYRQILGQKVEFLVSFYNNEISEKSEIFDDQFSVERPDGSNFTLKIRSTKLEDSAMYFCASSERGSYGYTFGSGTRLTVV.